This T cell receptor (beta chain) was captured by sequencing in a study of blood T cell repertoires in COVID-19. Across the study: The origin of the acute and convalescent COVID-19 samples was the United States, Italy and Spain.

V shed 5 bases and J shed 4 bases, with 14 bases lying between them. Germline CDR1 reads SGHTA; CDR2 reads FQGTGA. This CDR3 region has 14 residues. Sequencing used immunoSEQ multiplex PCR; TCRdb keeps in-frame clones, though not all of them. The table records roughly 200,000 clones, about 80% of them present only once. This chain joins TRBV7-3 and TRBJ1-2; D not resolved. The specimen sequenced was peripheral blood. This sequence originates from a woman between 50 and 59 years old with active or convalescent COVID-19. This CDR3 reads CASSPLPPPYGYTF. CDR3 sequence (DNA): TGTGCCAGCAGCCCTCTTCCCCCCCCCTATGGCTACACCTTC. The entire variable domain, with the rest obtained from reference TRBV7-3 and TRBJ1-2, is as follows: GAGVSQTPSNKVTEKGKYVELRCDPISGHTALYWYRQSLGQGPEFLIYFQGTGAADDSGLPNDRFFAVRPEGSVSTLKIQRTERGDSAVYLCASSPLPPPYGYTFGSGTRLTVV.